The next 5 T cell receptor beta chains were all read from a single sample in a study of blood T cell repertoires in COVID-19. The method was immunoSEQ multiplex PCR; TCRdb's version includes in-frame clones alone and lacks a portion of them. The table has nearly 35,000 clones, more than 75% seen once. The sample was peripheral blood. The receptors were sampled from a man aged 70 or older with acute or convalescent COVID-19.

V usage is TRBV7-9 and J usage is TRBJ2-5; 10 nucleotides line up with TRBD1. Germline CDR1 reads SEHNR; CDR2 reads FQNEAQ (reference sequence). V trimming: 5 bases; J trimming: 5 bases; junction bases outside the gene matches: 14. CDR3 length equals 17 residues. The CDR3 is CASSPNLGTGERETQYF. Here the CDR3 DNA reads TGTGCCAGCAGCCCTAACCTAGGGACAGGGGAGCGGGAGACCCAGTACTTC.

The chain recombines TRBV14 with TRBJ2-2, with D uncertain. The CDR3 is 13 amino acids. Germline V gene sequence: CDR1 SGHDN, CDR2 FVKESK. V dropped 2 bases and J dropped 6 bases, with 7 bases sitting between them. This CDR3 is CASSQMRSGELFF. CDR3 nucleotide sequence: TGTGCCAGCAGCCAAATGAGGTCCGGGGAGCTGTTTTTT.

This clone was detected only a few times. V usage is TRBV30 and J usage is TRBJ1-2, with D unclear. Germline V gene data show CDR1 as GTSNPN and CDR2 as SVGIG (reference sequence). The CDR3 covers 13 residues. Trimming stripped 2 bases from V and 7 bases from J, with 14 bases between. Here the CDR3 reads CAWSPVLAGGYTF. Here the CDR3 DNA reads TGTGCCTGGAGTCCCGTCCTGGCAGGTGGCTACACCTTC.

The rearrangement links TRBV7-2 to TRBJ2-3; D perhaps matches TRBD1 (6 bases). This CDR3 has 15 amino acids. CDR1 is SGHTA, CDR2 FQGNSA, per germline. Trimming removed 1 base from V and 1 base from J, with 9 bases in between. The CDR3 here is CASSLVSGGTDTQYF. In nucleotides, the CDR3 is TGTGCCAGCAGCTTAGTGTCAGGGGGCACAGATACGCAGTATTTT.

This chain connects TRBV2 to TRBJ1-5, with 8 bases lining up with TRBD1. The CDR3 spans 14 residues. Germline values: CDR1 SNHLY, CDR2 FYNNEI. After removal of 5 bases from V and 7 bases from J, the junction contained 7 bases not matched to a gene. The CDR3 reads CASSNDRGWQPQHF. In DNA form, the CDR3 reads TGTGCCAGCAGTAACGACAGGGGCTGGCAGCCCCAGCATTTT.